This passage covers 29 T cell receptor beta chains from one sample sequenced in a study of cytomegalovirus exposure and HLA in healthy donors. The PCR used 60 Vbeta and 13 Jbeta primers. Sequenced by immunoSEQ multiplex PCR; TCRdb stores in-frame clones only, minus some. The data contain under 100,000 clones, about a tenth of them seen just once; the ten biggest clones take up more than 20%. The specimen sequenced was PBMCs. The receptors were sampled from a man aged 55 to 70 in good health and CMV-seropositive.

This clone was found a few times. The chain uses TRBV9 and TRBJ2-7, with 8 bases identical to TRBD1. The CDR3 length is 16 residues. Germline lookup yields CDR1 SGDLS and CDR2 YYNGEE. The trim removed 0 bases at V and 0 bases at J, leaving 5 bases unmatched. The CDR3 here is CASSVGGTGGSYEQYF. The CDR3, as DNA: TGTGCCAGCAGCGTAGGGGGAACAGGGGGCTCCTACGAGCAGTACTTC.

The chain uses TRBV9 and TRBJ1-2; a weak D match, TRBD1 (5 bases). CDR1 is SGDLS, CDR2 YYNGEE, per germline. The CDR3 is 14 residues long. V was cut by 3 bases and J by 4 bases, with 13 bases left in between. In nucleotides, the CDR3 is TGTGCCAGCAGCGCTCGAGACAGAGTCTATGGCTACACCTTC. Translated, it gives CASSARDRVYGYTF.

This clone was recorded a few times. V is TRBV7-9 and J is TRBJ2-7; no firm D call. Germline V CDR1 and CDR2: SEHNR, FQNEAQ (reference sequence). The CDR3 runs 13 residues. The ends were cut back, 5 bases at V and 4 bases at J, with 12 bases in the middle. CDR3: CASSPPREYEQYF. In DNA form, the CDR3 reads TGTGCCAGCAGCCCCCCCCGAGAATACGAGCAGTACTTC.

This clone has only a few counts. The chain carries TRBV5-1 and TRBJ2-7; 11 nucleotides agree with TRBD2. Germline V gene sequence: CDR1 SGHRS, CDR2 YFSETQ. This CDR3 comprises 15 residues. Trimming took 4 bases from V and 4 from J; bases not matched to a gene: 7. The CDR3: CASSATSGSQYEQYF. The CDR3 DNA reads TGCGCCAGCAGCGCTACTAGCGGGAGTCAGTACGAGCAGTACTTC.

This clone was counted only a few times. V gene TRBV18 combines with J gene TRBJ1-6; possibly TRBD1 for D (6 bases). The CDR3 is made up of 15 amino acids. V was shortened by 2 bases and J by 7 bases, with 12 bases between the two germline ends. CDR1 KGHSH and CDR2 LQKENI come from the germline V gene. CDR3 DNA: TGTGCCAGCTCACCAATAGACAGGCCAAATTCACCCCTCCACTTT. Translation gives CASSPIDRPNSPLHF. The complete variable domain, with remaining parts taken from reference TRBV18 and TRBJ1-6, reads NAGVMQNPRHLVRRRGQEARLRCSPMKGHSHVYWYRQLPEEGLKFMVYLQKENIIDESGMPKERFSAEFPKEGPSILRIQQVVRGDSAAYFCASSPIDRPNSPLHFGNGTRLTVT.

The sample holds a few counts of this clone. This chain uses TRBV10-3 with TRBJ1-5, with 9 bases identical to TRBD1. Germline CDR1 and CDR2: ENHRY and SYGVKD. The V gene end was trimmed by 4 bases and the J gene end by 6 bases; junction bases not matched to a gene: 10. The CDR3 runs to 16 residues. For the CDR3, the DNA is TGTGCCATCAGTGGACCAGAACAGGGGGCTGGTCAGCCCCAGCATTTT. Translating it yields CAISGPEQGAGQPQHF.

The chain combines TRBV30 with TRBJ2-3; 12 nucleotides agree with TRBD2. CDR1 GTSNPN and CDR2 SVGIG come from the germline V gene (reference sequence). V trimming: 2 bases; J trimming: 2 bases; junction bases outside the gene matches: 5. The CDR3 is 16 residues long. The CDR3 DNA is TGTGCCTGGAGTATCAGGACTAGCGGGGTCACAGATACGCAGTATTTT. Its protein product is CAWSIRTSGVTDTQYF.

To note about this clone: Other DNA sequences of this sample code for an identical CDR3. This sequence joins TRBV10-3 and TRBJ2-7, with D possibly TRBD1 on 6 matching bases. Trimming took 8 bases from V and 3 from J, leaving 11 bases between them. There are 12 residues in the CDR3. Looked up from germline, CDR1 is ENHRY and CDR2 is SYGVKD. The chain's CDR3 is CAIGTGFYEQYF. In nucleotides, the CDR3 is TGTGCCATCGGCACAGGGTTCTACGAGCAGTACTTC.

This chain connects TRBV6-5 to TRBJ2-1; 9 bases agree with TRBD2. The V gene end was trimmed by 6 bases and the J gene end by 7 bases; junction bases not matched to a gene: 7. Germline CDR1 and CDR2: MNHEY and SVGAGI. This CDR3 has 14 amino acids. CDR3 region: CASSYGAGGNEQFF. Written as DNA, the CDR3 is TGTGCCAGCAGCTACGGAGCGGGAGGTAATGAGCAGTTCTTC.

This clone occurred a few times. The chain links TRBV5-1 to TRBJ2-1, with D hard to call. Germline V gene lookup returns CDR1 SGHRS and CDR2 YFSETQ. The CDR3 length is 16 residues. The ends were cut back, 0 bases at V and 0 bases at J, with 10 bases in the middle. CDR3 DNA sequence: TGCGCCAGCAGCTTGGCCGCGTTTAGCTCCTACAATGAGCAGTTCTTC. It specifies CASSLAAFSSYNEQFF.

This clone was observed a handful of times. The V call is TRBV7-3, the J call TRBJ2-2; 8 bases fit TRBD2. The germline V gene has CDR1 SGHTA and CDR2 FQGTGA. The V and J ends lost 4 bases and 2 bases, in that order; junction bases with no gene match: 6. The CDR3 spans 16 residues. The CDR3 nucleotides are TGTGCCAGCAGCTCGGCGGGAGGCCCTAACACCGGGGAGCTGTTTTTT. This encodes CASSSAGGPNTGELFF.

This clone was counted between two and nine times. This chain links TRBV2 with TRBJ2-1; 9 nucleotides line up with TRBD2. V lost 5 bases to trimming and J lost 1 base; unmatched junction nucleotides: 6. Germline-derived CDR1 and CDR2 are SNHLY and FYNNEI. The CDR3 sequence is 16 residues long. The CDR3 DNA reads TGTGCCAGCAGTTGGCCTAGCGGGACTTCCTACAATGAGCAGTTCTTC. Translated, it gives CASSWPSGTSYNEQFF.

This clone occurred a few times. The chain has TRBV6-1 and TRBJ1-1, with D hard to call. The ends were cut back, 3 bases at V and 0 bases at J, with 5 bases in the middle. This CDR3 region has 13 residues. CDR1 and CDR2 from the germline V gene are MNHNS and SASEGT. The CDR3 DNA reads TGTGCCAGCAGTGACCAGATGAACACTGAAGCTTTCTTT. Amino acid sequence: CASSDQMNTEAFF.

This clone has a handful of counts. The V gene is TRBV19, the J gene TRBJ1-6, with 7 bases fitting TRBD1. CDR1 LNHDA and CDR2 SQIVND come from the germline V gene (reference sequence). With V trimmed by 7 bases and J by 8 bases, 8 bases remained unmatched. CDR3 length equals 14 residues. This chain's CDR3 is CASTVRTGYSPLHF. CDR3 in DNA: TGTGCCAGTACAGTAAGGACAGGTTATTCACCCCTCCACTTT.

The chain carries TRBV14 and TRBJ2-1; 8 bases match TRBD2. The V segment lost 4 bases and the J segment 3 bases; nucleotides outside the gene matches: 8. The germline V gene encodes CDR1 SGHDN and CDR2 FVKESK. The CDR3 length is 16 residues. In DNA, the CDR3 is TGTGCCAGCAGCCTACCGCGTCTAGCGGGCTACAATGAGCAGTTCTTC. This sequence encodes CASSLPRLAGYNEQFF.

This clone was found a few times. The chain employs TRBV4-1 and TRBJ2-2; 7 positions agree with TRBD2. V shed 0 bases, J shed 8 bases, and the junction held 9 bases outside the gene matches. Per germline, CDR1 MGHRA and CDR2 YSYEKL. The CDR3 totals 16 residues. This CDR3 is CASSQEVRSGAGELFF. As DNA, the CDR3 is TGCGCCAGCAGCCAAGAAGTACGGAGCGGGGCAGGGGAGCTGTTTTTT.

In this sample, this clone turned up a few times. The rearrangement links TRBV10-3 to TRBJ2-7; a possible D gene is TRBD2 (7 bases). Germline V gene sequence: CDR1 ENHRY, CDR2 SYGVKD. The CDR3 contains 15 residues. Trimming pared 0 bases from V and 4 bases from J, leaving 13 bases between. In DNA form, the CDR3 reads TGTGCCATCAGTGAGTCAGGGGGGGTAGGGTACGAGCAGTACTTC. This codes for CAISESGGVGYEQYF.

The sample holds a few counts of this clone. This chain joins TRBV11-2 and TRBJ1-5; TRBD1 is a possible D gene (5 bases). CDR3 length equals 15 residues. V was trimmed by 1 base and J by 9 bases, leaving 16 bases between them. Germline V gene sequence: CDR1 SGHAT, CDR2 FQNNGV. The CDR3 protein is CASSLGQGTKAPQHF. The CDR3 DNA reads TGTGCCAGCAGCTTAGGGCAGGGAACCAAAGCGCCCCAGCATTTT.

The rearrangement joins TRBV6-6 to TRBJ2-2, with D uncertain. CDR1 and CDR2 (germline): MNHNY, SVGAGI (reference sequence). The V end lost 2 bases, the J end lost 4 bases, and 5 bases lay between the germline ends. CDR3 length: 13 residues. The CDR3 coding sequence is TGTGCCAGCAGTTACGCGTTCACCGGGGAGCTGTTTTTT. Protein product: CASSYAFTGELFF.

This clone has only a few counts. This chain uses TRBV18 with TRBJ2-5; the D gene is possibly TRBD2 (6 bases). The germline V gene encodes CDR1 KGHSH and CDR2 LQKENI. The CDR3 has 14 amino acids. Trimming left V 4 bases short and J 5 bases short, with 14 bases between. In nucleotides, the CDR3 is TGTGCCAGCTCACGGAGGGGAATGTCTGAGACCCAGTACTTC. It encodes CASSRRGMSETQYF.

This rearrangement joins TRBV5-1 to TRBJ2-1; D perhaps matches TRBD2 (6 bases). This CDR3 contains 13 residues. Germline values: CDR1 SGHRS, CDR2 YFSETQ. V lost 4 bases to trimming and J lost 4 bases, with 9 bases between them. The CDR3 loop is CASSMGLYNEQFF. In DNA, the CDR3 is TGCGCCAGCAGCATGGGACTTTACAATGAGCAGTTCTTC.

This rearrangement joins TRBV28 to TRBJ2-1, with D possibly TRBD1 on 6 matching bases. This CDR3 has 16 residues. V was cut by 9 bases and J by 0 bases, with 18 bases left in between. CDR1 and CDR2 (germline): MDHEN, SYDVKM. The CDR3 bases are TGTGCCAGTCAAGATAGACAGGCGAGCTCCTACAATGAGCAGTTCTTC. This encodes CASQDRQASSYNEQFF.

The rearrangement joins TRBV29-1 to TRBJ2-1, with 12 positions matching TRBD1. The CDR3 spans 15 residues. The germline gives CDR1 SQVTM, CDR2 ANQGSEA. The V gene end was trimmed by 7 bases and the J gene end by 6 bases; junction bases not matched to a gene: 10. The CDR3 region has the DNA TGCAGCGCGACGAGAGGGACAGGGGGCCTCAATGAGCAGTTCTTC. Protein product: CSATRGTGGLNEQFF.

This chain uses TRBV5-1 with TRBJ2-5; D remains unclear. The J call could be wrong; TRBJ2-7 is a better fit for the DNA end. The CDR3 sequence is 14 residues long. Germline V lookup: CDR1 SGHRS, CDR2 YFSETQ. This CDR3 is CASSLAGRFFEQYF. The CDR3 nucleotides read TGCGCCAGCAGCTTGGCCGGCAGGTTCTTCGAGCAGTACTTC.

V and J are TRBV5-1 and TRBJ2-5; D possibly corresponds to TRBD2 (6 bases). Trimming took 5 bases from V and 2 from J, leaving 22 bases between them. Germline CDR1 is SGHRS and CDR2 is YFSETQ. This CDR3 has 17 amino acids. The CDR3 is CASRPGTPPRWQETQYF. Written as DNA, the CDR3 is TGCGCCAGCAGGCCCGGGACTCCGCCAAGATGGCAAGAGACCCAGTACTTC.

This clone was recorded a few times. The chain recombines TRBV5-1 with TRBJ2-5; 7 positions match TRBD2. After removal of 1 base from V and 4 bases from J, the junction contained 7 bases not matched to a gene. CDR3 length: 15 residues. The V gene's germline CDR1 is SGHRS and CDR2 YFSETQ. The CDR3 DNA reads TGCGCCAGCAGCTTGCTAGCGGCGGAGGGAGAGACCCAGTACTTC. Protein sequence: CASSLLAAEGETQYF.

The chain employs TRBV30 and TRBJ1-2; D is unresolved. Germline CDR1 is GTSNPN and CDR2 is SVGIG (reference sequence). V was pared by 2 bases and J by 7 bases, with 20 bases between. The CDR3 length is 15 residues. The DNA of the CDR3 is TGTGCCTGGAGTAGAGGCCCTAGGCTAGGATTTGGCTACACCTTC. Its protein product is CAWSRGPRLGFGYTF.

The sample holds a few counts of this clone. The chain is built from TRBV11-2 and TRBJ2-3, with TRBD1 matching 7 bases. V trimming: 5 bases; J trimming: 5 bases; junction bases outside the gene matches: 1. The CDR3 runs to 12 residues. CDR1 and CDR2 (germline): SGHAT, FQNNGV. The CDR3 reads CASSRTGDTQYF. The CDR3 DNA reads as TGTGCCAGCAGCCGGACAGGAGATACGCAGTATTTT.

The chain couples TRBV7-8 to TRBJ2-5; D unresolved. The J call may be mistaken, given a closer DNA end match to TRBJ2-7. In germline, CDR1 is SGHVS, CDR2 FQNEAQ. The CDR3 spans 14 residues. CDR3 coding DNA: TGTGCCAGCAGCTTAGCGGGTCAAAACTACGAGCAGTACTTC. Its translation is CASSLAGQNYEQYF.